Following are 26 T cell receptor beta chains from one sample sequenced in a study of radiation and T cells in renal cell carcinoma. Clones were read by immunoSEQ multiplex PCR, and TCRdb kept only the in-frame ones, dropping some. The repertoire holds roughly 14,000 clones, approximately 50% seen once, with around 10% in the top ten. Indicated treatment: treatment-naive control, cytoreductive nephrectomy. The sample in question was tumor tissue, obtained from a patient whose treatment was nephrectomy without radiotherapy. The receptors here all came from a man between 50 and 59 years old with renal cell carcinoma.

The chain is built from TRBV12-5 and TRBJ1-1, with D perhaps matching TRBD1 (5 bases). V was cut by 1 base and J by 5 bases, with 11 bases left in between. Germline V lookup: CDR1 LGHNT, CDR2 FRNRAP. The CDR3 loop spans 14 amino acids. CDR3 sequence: CASGLAGGLTEAFF. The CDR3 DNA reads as TGTGCTAGTGGTTTGGCGGGGGGTTTGACTGAAGCTTTCTTT.

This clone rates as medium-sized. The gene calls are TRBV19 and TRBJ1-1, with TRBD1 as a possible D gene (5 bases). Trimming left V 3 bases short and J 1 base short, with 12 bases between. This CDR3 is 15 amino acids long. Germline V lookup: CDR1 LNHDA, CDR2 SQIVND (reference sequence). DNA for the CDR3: TGTGCCAGTAGTATCAGTAGGGGAGGGAACACTGAAGCTTTCTTT. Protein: CASSISRGGNTEAFF.

DNA of the CDR3: TGTGCCATCAGCCGGGAACAGGGGGCCCTGAACACCGGGGAGCTGTTTTTT. This gives the protein CAISREQGALNTGELFF. V usage is TRBV10-3 and J usage is TRBJ2-2; 9 bases agree with TRBD1. V gave up 6 bases and J gave up 1 base; unmatched junction bases: 9. The germline CDR1 and CDR2 sequences are ENHRY and SYGVKD. This CDR3 has 17 amino acids.

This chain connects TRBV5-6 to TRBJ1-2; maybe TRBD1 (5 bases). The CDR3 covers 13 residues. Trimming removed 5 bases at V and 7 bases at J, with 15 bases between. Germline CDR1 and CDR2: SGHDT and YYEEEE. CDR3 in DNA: TGTGCCAGCAGTCGGGACCGCATGACTGGCTACACCTTC. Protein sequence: CASSRDRMTGYTF.

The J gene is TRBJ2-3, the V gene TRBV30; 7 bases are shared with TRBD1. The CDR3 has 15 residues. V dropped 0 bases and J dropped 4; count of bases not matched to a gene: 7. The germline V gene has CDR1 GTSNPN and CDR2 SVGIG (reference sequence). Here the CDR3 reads CAWSVGTGVPDTQYF. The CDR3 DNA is TGTGCCTGGAGTGTCGGAACAGGGGTTCCAGATACGCAGTATTTT.

CDR3 amino acids: CASSIPQAGNTIYF. The CDR3 nucleotides read TGTGCCAGTAGTATACCTCAGGCTGGAAACACCATATATTTT. J is TRBJ1-3 and V is TRBV19; D ambiguous. CDR1 is LNHDA, CDR2 SQIVND, per germline (reference sequence). Trimming stripped 2 bases from V and 2 bases from J, with 7 bases between. The CDR3 length is 14 residues.

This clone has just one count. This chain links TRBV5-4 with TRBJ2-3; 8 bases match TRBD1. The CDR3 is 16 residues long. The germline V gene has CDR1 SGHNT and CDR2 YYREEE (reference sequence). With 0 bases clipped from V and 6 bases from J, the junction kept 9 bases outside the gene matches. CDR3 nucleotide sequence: TGTGCCAGCAGCTTGGCTGTGACAGGGGCGGGTGATACGCAGTATTTT. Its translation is CASSLAVTGAGDTQYF.

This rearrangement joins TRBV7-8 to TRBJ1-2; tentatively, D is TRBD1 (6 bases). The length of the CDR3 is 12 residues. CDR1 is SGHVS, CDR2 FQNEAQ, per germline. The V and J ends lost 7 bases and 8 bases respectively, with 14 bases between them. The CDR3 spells CASNGRGGGYTF. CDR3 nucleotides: TGTGCCAGCAATGGGAGAGGGGGAGGCTACACCTTC.

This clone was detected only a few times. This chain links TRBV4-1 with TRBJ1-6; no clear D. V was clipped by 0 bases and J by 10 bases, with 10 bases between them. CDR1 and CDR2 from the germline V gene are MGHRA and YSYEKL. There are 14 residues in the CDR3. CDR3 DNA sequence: TGCGCCAGCAGCCAAGAAGGTCTGGGATCACCCCTCCACTTT. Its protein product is CASSQEGLGSPLHF.

Here the CDR3 DNA reads TGTGCCACCAGCAGAGTTGTTTCGATGATGAAAAAACTGTTTTTT. Protein sequence: CATSRVVSMMKKLFF. The genes are TRBV15 and TRBJ1-4, with D hard to call. This CDR3 is built from 15 residues. The V and J ends lost 1 base and 9 bases respectively, with 15 bases between them. Germline loops: CDR1 LNHNV, CDR2 YYDKDF (reference sequence). The complete variable domain, with remaining parts taken from reference TRBV15 and TRBJ1-4, reads DAMVIQNPRYQVTQFGKPVTLSCSQTLNHNVMYWYQQKSSQAPKLLFHYYDKDFNNEADTPDNFQSRRPNTSFCFLDIRSPGLGDTAMYLCATSRVVSMMKKLFFGSGTQLSVL.

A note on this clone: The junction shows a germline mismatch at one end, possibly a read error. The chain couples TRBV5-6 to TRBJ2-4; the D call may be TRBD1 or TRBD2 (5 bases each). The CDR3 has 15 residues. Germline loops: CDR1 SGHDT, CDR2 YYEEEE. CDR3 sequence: CASSSTKGRSGIQYF. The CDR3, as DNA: TGTGCCAGCAGCTCGACAAAGGGACGGTCGGGGATTCAGTATTTC.

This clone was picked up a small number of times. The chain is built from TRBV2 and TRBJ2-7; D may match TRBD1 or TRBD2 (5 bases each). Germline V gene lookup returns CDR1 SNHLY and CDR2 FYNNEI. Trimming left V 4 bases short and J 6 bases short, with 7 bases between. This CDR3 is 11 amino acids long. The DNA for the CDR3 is TGTGCCAGCAGTGTAGGGACCGAGCAGTACTTC. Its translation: CASSVGTEQYF. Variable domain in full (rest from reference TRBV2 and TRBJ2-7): EPEVTQTPSHQVTQMGQEVILRCVPISNHLYFYWYRQILGQKVEFLVSFYNNEISEKSEIFDDQFSVERPDGSNFTLKIRSTKLEDSAMYFCASSVGTEQYFGPGTRLTVT.

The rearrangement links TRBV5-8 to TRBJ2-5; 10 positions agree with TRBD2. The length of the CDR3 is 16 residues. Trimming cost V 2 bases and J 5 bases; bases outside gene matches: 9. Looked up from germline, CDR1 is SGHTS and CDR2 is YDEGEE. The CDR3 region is CASSFQTSGARETQYF. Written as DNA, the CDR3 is TGTGCCAGCAGCTTCCAAACTAGCGGGGCTAGGGAGACCCAGTACTTC.

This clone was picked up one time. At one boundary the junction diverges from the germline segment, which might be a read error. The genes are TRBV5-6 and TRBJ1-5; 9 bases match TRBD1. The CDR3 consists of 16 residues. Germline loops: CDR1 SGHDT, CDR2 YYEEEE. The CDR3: CASSQGGTGRNQPQHF. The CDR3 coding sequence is TGCGCCAGCAGCCAAGGCGGGACAGGGCGAAATCAGCCCCAGCATTTT.

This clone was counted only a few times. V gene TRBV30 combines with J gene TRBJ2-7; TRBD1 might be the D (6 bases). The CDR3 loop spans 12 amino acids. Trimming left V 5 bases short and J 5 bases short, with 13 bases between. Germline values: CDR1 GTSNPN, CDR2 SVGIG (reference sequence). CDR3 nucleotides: TGTGCCTGGGGCAGGGGCACGGACGAGCAGTACTTC. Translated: CAWGRGTDEQYF.

The CDR3 nucleotides read TGTGCCAGCAGCTTAGATAGGGGAGGGGGAATCTACGAGCAGTACTTC. It translates to CASSLDRGGGIYEQYF. The chain links TRBV5-6 to TRBJ2-7; TRBD2 might be the D (7 bases). This CDR3 region has 16 residues. The V gene lost 2 bases and the J gene lost 3 bases, with 18 bases spanning the gap. Per the germline V gene, CDR1 is SGHDT and CDR2 is YYEEEE. The complete variable domain, with remaining parts taken from reference TRBV5-6 and TRBJ2-7, reads DAGVTQSPTHLIKTRGQQVTLRCSPKSGHDTVSWYQQALGQGPQFIFQYYEEEERQRGNFPDRFSGHQFPNYSSELNVNALLLGDSALYLCASSLDRGGGIYEQYFGPGTRLTVT.

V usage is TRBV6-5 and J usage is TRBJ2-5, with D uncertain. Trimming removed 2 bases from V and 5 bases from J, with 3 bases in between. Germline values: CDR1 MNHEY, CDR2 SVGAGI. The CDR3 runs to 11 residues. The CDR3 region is CASSYSETQYF. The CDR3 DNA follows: TGTGCCAGCAGTTACAGTGAGACCCAGTACTTC.

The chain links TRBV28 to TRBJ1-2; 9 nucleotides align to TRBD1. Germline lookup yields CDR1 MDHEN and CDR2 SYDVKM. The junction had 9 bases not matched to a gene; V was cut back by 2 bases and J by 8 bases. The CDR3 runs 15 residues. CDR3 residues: CASSLAQGATGGYTF. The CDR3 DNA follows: TGTGCCAGCAGTTTAGCACAGGGGGCAACGGGGGGCTACACCTTC.

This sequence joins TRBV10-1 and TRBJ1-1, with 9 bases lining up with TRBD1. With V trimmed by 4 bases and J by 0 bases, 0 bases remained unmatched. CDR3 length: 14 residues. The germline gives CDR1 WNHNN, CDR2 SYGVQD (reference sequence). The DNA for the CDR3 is TGCGCCAGCAGTGGGACAGGGGTGAACACTGAAGCTTTCTTT. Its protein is CASSGTGVNTEAFF.

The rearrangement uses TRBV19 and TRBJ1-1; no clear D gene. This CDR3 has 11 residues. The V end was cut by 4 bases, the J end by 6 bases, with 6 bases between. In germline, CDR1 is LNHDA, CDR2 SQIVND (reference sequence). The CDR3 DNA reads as TGTGCCAGTAGTACACAGTCTGAAGCTTTCTTT. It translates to CASSTQSEAFF.

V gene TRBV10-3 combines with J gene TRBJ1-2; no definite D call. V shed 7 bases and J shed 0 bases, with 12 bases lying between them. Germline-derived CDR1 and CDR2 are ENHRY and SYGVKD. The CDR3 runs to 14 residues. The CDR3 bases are TGTGCCATCAATTCAGGAGGAGCTAACTATGGCTACACCTTC. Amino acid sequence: CAINSGGANYGYTF.

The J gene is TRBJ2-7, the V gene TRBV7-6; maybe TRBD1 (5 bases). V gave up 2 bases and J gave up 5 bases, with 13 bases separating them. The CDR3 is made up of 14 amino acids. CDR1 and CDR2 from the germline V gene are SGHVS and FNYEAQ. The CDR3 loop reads CASSLRKGIHEQYF. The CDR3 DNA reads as TGTGCCAGCAGCTTAAGAAAGGGGATCCACGAGCAGTACTTC.

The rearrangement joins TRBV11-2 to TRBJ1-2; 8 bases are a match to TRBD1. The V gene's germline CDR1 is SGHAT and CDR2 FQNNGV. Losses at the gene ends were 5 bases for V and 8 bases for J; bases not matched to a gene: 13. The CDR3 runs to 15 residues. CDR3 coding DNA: TGTGCCAGCAGCCATCCCGGGACAGGAAACCAGGGCTACACCTTC. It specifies CASSHPGTGNQGYTF.

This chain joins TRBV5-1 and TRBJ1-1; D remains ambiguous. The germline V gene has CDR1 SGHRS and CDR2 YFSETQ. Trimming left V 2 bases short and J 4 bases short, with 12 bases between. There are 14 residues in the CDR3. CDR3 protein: CASSFLGSSTEAFF. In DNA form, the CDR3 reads TGCGCCAGCAGCTTCCTCGGGTCGAGCACTGAAGCTTTCTTT.

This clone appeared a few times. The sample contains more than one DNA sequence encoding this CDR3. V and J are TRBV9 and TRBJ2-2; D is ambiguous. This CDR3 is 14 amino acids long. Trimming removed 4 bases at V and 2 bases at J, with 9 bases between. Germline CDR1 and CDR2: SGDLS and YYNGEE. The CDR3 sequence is CASSPRSNTGELFF. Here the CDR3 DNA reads TGTGCCAGCAGCCCCCGTTCTAACACCGGGGAGCTGTTTTTT.

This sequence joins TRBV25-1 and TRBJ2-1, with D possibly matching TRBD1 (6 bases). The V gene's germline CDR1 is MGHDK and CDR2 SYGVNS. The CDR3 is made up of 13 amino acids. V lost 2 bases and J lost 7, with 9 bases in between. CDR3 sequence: CASSEVRGNEQFF. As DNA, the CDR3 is TGTGCCAGCAGTGAAGTCAGGGGTAATGAGCAGTTCTTC.